The clone carrying this T cell receptor (beta chain) was detected a few times. This sample is drawn from a study of blood T cell repertoires in COVID-19. Looked up from germline, CDR1 is SGDLS and CDR2 is YYNGEE. The CDR3 totals 16 residues. V lost 0 bases, J lost 4 bases, and 4 bases stayed unmatched. How the authors handled the data: The assay estimated nucleated cells by amplifying reference gene primers. Here immunoSEQ multiplex PCR was the method, and the copy in TCRdb shows in-frame clones only, minus some. The V and J calls and clone size were taken over from that table, and D and trimming were inferred from the DNA. The data hold about 87,000 clones, with approximately 71% observed a single time.

Material for sequencing was peripheral blood. The sequence was obtained from a woman in her 50s with acute or convalescent COVID-19. The chain employs TRBV9 and TRBJ2-1, with 10 bases that match TRBD2. The CDR3: CASSVDSGGTYNEQFF. The CDR3 DNA is TGTGCCAGCAGCGTAGATAGCGGGGGGACGTACAATGAGCAGTTCTTC.